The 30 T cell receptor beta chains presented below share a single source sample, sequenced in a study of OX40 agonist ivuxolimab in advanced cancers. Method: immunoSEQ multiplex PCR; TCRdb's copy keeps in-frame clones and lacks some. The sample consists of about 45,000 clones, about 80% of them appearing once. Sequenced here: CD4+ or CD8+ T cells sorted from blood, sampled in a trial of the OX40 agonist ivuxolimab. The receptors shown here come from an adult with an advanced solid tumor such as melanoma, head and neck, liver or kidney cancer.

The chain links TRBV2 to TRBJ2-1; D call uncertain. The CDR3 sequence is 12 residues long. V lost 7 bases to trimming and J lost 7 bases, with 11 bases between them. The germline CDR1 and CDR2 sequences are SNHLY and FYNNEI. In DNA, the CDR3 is TGTGCCAGCAAAGGCCCCTCGAATGAGCAGTTCTTC. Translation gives CASKGPSNEQFF.

The chain's CDR3 is CASSLLGGAEAFF. DNA of the CDR3: TGTGCCAGCAGTTTATTGGGGGGAGCTGAAGCTTTCTTT. The V gene is TRBV27, the J gene TRBJ1-1; a weak D match, TRBD1 (5 bases). V lost 1 base to trimming and J lost 6 bases, with 9 bases between them. CDR3 length equals 13 residues. CDR1 MNHEY and CDR2 SMNVEV come from the germline V gene (reference sequence).

This CDR3 is CASSLEASGNTIYF. Here the CDR3 DNA reads TGTGCCAGCAGCTTAGAGGCTTCTGGAAACACCATATATTTT. The chain joins TRBV7-2 to TRBJ1-3; D is uncertain. The germline V and J ends were trimmed by 1 base and 1 base, with 5 bases remaining between them. Per the germline V gene, CDR1 is SGHTA and CDR2 is FQGNSA. The CDR3 totals 14 residues. The whole variable domain, filled in from reference TRBV7-2 and TRBJ1-3, reads GAGVSQSPSNKVTEKGKDVELRCDPISGHTALYWYRQSLGQGLEFLIYFQGNSAPDKSGLPSDRFSAERTGGSVSTLTIQRTQQEDSAVYLCASSLEASGNTIYFGEGSWLTVV.

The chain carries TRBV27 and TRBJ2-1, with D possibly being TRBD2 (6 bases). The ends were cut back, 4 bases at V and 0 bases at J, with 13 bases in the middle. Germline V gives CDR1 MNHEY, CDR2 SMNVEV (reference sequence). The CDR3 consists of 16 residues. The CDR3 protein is CASSWDWGSSYNEQFF. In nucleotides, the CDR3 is TGTGCCAGCAGTTGGGACTGGGGGAGCTCCTACAATGAGCAGTTCTTC.

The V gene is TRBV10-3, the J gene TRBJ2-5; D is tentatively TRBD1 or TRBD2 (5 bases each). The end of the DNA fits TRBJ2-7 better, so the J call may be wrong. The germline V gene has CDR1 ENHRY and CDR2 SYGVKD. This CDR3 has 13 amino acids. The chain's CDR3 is CAISESGVYEQYF. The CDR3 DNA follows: TGTGCCATCAGTGAGTCGGGGGTCTACGAGCAGTACTTC.

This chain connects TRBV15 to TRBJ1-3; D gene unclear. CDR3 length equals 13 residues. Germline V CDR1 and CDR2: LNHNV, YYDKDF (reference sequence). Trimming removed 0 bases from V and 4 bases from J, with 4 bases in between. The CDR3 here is CATSREVGNTIYF. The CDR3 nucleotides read TGTGCCACCAGCAGAGAAGTCGGAAACACCATATATTTT.

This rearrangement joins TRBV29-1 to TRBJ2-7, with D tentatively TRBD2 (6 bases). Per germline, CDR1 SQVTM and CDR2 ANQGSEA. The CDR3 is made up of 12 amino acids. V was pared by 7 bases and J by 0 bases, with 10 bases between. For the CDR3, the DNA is TGCAGCGGGGGGGACTCCTCCTACGAGCAGTACTTC. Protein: CSGGDSSYEQYF.

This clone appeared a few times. The CDR3 is CASSLSLALFYNEQFF. As DNA, the CDR3 is TGTGCCAGCAGCTTATCCCTAGCGCTGTTCTACAATGAGCAGTTCTTC. The chain employs TRBV7-9 and TRBJ2-1; TRBD2 is a possible D gene (6 bases). Deletions cut 2 bases from V and 3 bases from J, with 14 bases between. This CDR3 contains 16 residues. Germline CDR1 SEHNR, CDR2 FQNEAQ (reference sequence).

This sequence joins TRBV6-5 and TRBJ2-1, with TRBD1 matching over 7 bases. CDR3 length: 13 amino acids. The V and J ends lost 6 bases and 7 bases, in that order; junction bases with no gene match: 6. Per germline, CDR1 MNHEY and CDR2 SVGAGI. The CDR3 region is CASRGQFLNEQFF. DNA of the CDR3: TGTGCCAGCAGGGGACAGTTCCTTAATGAGCAGTTCTTC.

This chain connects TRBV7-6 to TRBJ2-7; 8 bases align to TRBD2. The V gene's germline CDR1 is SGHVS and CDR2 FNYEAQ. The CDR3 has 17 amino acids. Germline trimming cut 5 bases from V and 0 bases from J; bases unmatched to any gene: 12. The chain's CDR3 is CASSRPPGAGDSYEQYF. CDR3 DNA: TGTGCCAGCAGCCGCCCTCCGGGAGCGGGAGACTCCTACGAGCAGTACTTC. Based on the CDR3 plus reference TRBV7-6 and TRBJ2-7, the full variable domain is GAGVSQSPRYKVTKRGQDVALRCDPISGHVSLYWYRQALGQGPEFLTYFNYEAQQDKSGLPNDRFSAERPEGSISTLTIQRTEQRDSAMYRCASSRPPGAGDSYEQYFGPGTRLTVT.

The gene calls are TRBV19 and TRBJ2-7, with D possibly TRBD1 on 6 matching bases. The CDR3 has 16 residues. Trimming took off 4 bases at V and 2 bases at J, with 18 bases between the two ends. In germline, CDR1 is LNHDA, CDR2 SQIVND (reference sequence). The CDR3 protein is CASSTRQEPYPYEQYF. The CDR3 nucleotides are TGTGCCAGTAGTACACGACAGGAGCCATACCCCTACGAGCAGTACTTC. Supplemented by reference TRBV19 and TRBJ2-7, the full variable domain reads DGGITQSPKYLFRKEGQNVTLSCEQNLNHDAMYWYRQDPGQGLRLIYYSQIVNDFQKGDIAEGYSVSREKKESFPLTVTSAQKNPTAFYLCASSTRQEPYPYEQYFGPGTRLTVT.

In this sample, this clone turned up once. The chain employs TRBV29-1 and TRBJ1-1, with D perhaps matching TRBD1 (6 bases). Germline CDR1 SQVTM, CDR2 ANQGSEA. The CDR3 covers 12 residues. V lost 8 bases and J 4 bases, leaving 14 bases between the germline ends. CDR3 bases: TGCAGCCCCCGGGGGCAGGGCACTGAAGCTTTCTTT. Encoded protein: CSPRGQGTEAFF.

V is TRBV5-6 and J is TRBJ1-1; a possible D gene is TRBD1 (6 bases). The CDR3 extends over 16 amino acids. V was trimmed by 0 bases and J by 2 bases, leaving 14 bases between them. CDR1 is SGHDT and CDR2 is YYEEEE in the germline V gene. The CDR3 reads CASSLAETGLNTEAFF. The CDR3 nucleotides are TGTGCCAGCAGCTTGGCCGAGACAGGTTTAAACACTGAAGCTTTCTTT.

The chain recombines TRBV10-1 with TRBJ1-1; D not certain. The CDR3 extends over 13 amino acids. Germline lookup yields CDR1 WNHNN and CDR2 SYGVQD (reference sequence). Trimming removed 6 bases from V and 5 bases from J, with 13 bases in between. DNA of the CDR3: TGCGCCAGCAGGGATACAACTTGGACTGAAGCTTTCTTT. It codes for CASRDTTWTEAFF.

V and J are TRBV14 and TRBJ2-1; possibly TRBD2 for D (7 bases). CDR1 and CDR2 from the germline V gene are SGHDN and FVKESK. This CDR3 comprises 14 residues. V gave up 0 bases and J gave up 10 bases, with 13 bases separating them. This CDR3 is CASSQDRGAGEQFF. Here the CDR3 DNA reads TGTGCCAGCAGCCAAGACCGGGGGGCCGGAGAGCAGTTCTTC.

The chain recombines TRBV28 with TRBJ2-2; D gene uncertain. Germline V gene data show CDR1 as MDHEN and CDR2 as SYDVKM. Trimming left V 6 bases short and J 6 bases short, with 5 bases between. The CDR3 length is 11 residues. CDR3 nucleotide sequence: TGTGCCAGCAGCCCCTCCGGGGAGCTGTTTTTT. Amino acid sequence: CASSPSGELFF.

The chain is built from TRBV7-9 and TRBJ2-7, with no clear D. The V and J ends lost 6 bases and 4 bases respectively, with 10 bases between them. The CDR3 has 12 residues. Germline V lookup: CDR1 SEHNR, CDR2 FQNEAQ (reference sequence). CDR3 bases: TGTGCCAGCAGATCGATCACTTACGAGCAGTACTTC. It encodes CASRSITYEQYF. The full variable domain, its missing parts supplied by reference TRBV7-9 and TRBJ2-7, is DTGVSQNPRHKITKRGQNVTFRCDPISEHNRLYWYRQTLGQGPEFLTYFQNEAQLEKSRLLSDRFSAERPKGSFSTLEIQRTEQGDSAMYLCASRSITYEQYFGPGTRLTVT.

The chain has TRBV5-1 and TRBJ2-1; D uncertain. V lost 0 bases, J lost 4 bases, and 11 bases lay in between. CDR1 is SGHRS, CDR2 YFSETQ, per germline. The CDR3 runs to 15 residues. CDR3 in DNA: TGCGCCAGCAGCTTGGAACAGTCTGTATACAATGAGCAGTTCTTC. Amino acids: CASSLEQSVYNEQFF.

The CDR3 DNA follows: TGTGCCAGCAGAGGGGTTCGGGACAGTCCCTACGAGCAGTACTTC. The encoded protein is CASRGVRDSPYEQYF. The chain links TRBV27 to TRBJ2-7, with 7 bases identical to TRBD1. V dropped 6 bases and J dropped 2; count of bases not matched to a gene: 10. This CDR3 is 15 amino acids long. Per the germline V gene, CDR1 is MNHEY and CDR2 is SMNVEV (reference sequence).

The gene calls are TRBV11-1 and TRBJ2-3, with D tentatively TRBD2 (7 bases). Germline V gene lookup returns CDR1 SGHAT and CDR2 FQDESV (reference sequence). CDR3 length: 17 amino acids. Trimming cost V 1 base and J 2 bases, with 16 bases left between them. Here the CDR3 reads CASSLVGGLADTDTQYF. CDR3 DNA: TGTGCCAGCAGCTTAGTGGGGGGGCTAGCGGACACAGATACGCAGTATTTT.

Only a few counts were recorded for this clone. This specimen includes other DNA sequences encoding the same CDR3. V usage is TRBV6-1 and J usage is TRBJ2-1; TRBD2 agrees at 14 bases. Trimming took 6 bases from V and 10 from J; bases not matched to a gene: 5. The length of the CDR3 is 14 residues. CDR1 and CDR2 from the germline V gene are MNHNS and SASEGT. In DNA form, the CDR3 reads TGTGCCAGCAGCGGACTAGCGGGAGGCAGGGAGCAGTTCTTC. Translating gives CASSGLAGGREQFF.

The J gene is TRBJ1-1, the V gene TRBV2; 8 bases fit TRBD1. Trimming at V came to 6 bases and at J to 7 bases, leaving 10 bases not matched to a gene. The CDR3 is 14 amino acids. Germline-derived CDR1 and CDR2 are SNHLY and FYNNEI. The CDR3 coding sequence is TGTGCCAGCAGCCCCGGAACAGGGGGGTTTGAAGCTTTCTTT. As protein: CASSPGTGGFEAFF.

CDR3 in amino acids: CASSLFGLEGHRSYEQYF. The CDR3 DNA reads as TGTGCCAGCAGCTTATTCGGTCTAGAAGGACACCGCTCCTACGAGCAGTACTTC. V usage is TRBV7-9 and J usage is TRBJ2-7; a possible D gene is TRBD1 (5 bases). Germline V gives CDR1 SEHNR, CDR2 FQNEAQ (reference sequence). With 2 bases removed from V and 0 bases from J, the gap between germline ends came to 20 bases. The CDR3 extends over 18 amino acids.

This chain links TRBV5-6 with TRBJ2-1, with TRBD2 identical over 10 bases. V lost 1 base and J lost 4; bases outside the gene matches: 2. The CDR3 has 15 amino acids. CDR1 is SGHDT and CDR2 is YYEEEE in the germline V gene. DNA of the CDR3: TGTGCCAGCAGCTTGATAGCGGGGGGTTACAATGAGCAGTTCTTC. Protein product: CASSLIAGGYNEQFF.

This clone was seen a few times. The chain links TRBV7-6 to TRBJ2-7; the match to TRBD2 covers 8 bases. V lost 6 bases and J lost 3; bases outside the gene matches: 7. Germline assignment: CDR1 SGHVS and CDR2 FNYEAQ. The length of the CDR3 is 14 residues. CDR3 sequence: CASSPGGGFYEQYF. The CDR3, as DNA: TGTGCCAGCAGTCCCGGGGGGGGGTTCTACGAGCAGTACTTC.

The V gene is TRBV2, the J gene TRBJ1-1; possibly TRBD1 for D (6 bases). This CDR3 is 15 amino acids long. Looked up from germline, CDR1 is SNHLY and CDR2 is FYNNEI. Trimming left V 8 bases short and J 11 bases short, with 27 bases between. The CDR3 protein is CASLSPAGAKMGAFF. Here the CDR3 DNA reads TGTGCCAGCCTATCCCCCGCGGGGGCGAAGATGGGGGCTTTCTTT.

CDR3: CASSIGNIQYF. The CDR3 DNA reads TGTGCCAGCAGCATCGGAAACATTCAGTACTTC. The gene calls are TRBV2 and TRBJ2-4; D ambiguous. V was trimmed by 6 bases and J by 6 bases, leaving 6 bases between them. Germline V lookup: CDR1 SNHLY, CDR2 FYNNEI. The CDR3 contains 11 residues.

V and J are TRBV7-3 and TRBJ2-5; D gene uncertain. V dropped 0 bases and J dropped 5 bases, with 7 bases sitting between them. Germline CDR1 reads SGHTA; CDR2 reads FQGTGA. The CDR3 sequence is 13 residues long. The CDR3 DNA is TGTGCCAGCAGCTTAACGTGGATGGAGACCCAGTACTTC. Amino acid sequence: CASSLTWMETQYF.

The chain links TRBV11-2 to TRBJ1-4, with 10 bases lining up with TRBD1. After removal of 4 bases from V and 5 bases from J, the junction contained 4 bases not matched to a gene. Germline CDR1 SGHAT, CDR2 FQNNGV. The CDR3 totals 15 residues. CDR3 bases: TGTGCCAGCAGCTACGGACAGGGGGTGAATGAAAAACTGTTTTTT. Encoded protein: CASSYGQGVNEKLFF.

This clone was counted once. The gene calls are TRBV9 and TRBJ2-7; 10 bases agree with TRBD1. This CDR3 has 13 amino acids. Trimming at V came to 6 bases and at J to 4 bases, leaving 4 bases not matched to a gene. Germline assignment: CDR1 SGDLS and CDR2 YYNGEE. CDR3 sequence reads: CASTSGQGYEQYF. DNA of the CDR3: TGTGCCAGCACCTCGGGACAGGGGTACGAGCAGTACTTC. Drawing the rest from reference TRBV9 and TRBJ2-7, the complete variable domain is DSGVTQTPKHLITATGQRVTLRCSPRSGDLSVYWYQQSLDQGLQFLIQYYNGEERAKGNILERFSAQQFPDLHSELNLSSLELGDSALYFCASTSGQGYEQYFGPGTRLTVT.